The 23 T cell receptor beta chains listed next were all sequenced from one sample in a study of blood T cell repertoires in COVID-19 (TCRdb year 2020). Library preparation was by the immunoSEQ multiplex PCR assay. This immuneACCESS table, as held by TCRdb, lists in-frame sequences with V and J called but not all clones. Of the missing ones, under half trace to an unresolved V gene in checked studies; the others have no known cause. The sample contains 450,000 to 500,000 clones, approximately 91% of them found a single time. 6.5% to 9.5% of the sample comes from the top ten. The specimen was PBMCs or T cells enriched from blood (not recorded which). These TCRs come from a woman in her sixties or seventies who had recovered from COVID-19.

The chain links TRBV13 to TRBJ2-2; TRBD1 matches at 8 bases. The CDR3 spans 17 residues. After removal of 3 bases from V and 5 bases from J, the junction contained 11 bases not matched to a gene. CDR1 PRHDT and CDR2 FYEKMQ come from the germline V gene (reference sequence). The CDR3 coding sequence is TGTGCCAGCAGCTTCAATAATCGACAGGGGTGGACCGGGGAGCTGTTTTTT. It yields the protein CASSFNNRQGWTGELFF. Variable domain in full (rest from reference TRBV13 and TRBJ2-2): AAGVIQSPRHLIKEKRETATLKCYPIPRHDTVYWYQQGPGQDPQFLISFYEKMQSDKGSIPDRFSAQQFSDYHSELNMSSLELGDSALYFCASSFNNRQGWTGELFFGEGSRLTVL.

Comments on this clone: Sequence at one end of the junction differs from germline and may be a read error. This rearrangement joins TRBV5-1 to TRBJ2-4; the match to TRBD2 covers 13 bases. The CDR3 has 15 amino acids. The germline gives CDR1 SGHRS, CDR2 YFSETQ. The CDR3 DNA is TGCGCCAGCAGCGGCGGGACTAGCGGGGACGCTATCCGAAACTTC. This translates into CASSGGTSGDAIRNF.

This chain links TRBV6-5 with TRBJ2-7, with D possibly TRBD1 on 5 matching bases. V dropped 2 bases and J dropped 3 bases, with 11 bases sitting between them. This CDR3 comprises 14 residues. CDR1 and CDR2 from the germline V gene are MNHEY and SVGAGI. DNA of the CDR3: TGTGCCAGCAGTTACGCAAAGGGGCTCTACGAGCAGTACTTC. The encoded protein is CASSYAKGLYEQYF.

The chain employs TRBV11-2 and TRBJ2-3; possible D gene TRBD1, 7 bases. The CDR3 consists of 14 residues. Trimming took off 5 bases at V and 0 bases at J, with 9 bases between the two ends. Germline V gene data show CDR1 as SGHAT and CDR2 as FQNNGV. The CDR3 reads CASSQGGSTDTQYF. The CDR3 DNA follows: TGTGCCAGCAGCCAGGGGGGTAGCACAGATACGCAGTATTTT. The complete variable domain, with remaining parts taken from reference TRBV11-2 and TRBJ2-3, reads EAGVAQSPRYKIIEKRQSVAFWCNPISGHATLYWYQQILGQGPKLLIQFQNNGVVDDSQLPKDRFSAERLKGVDSTLKIQPAKLEDSAVYLCASSQGGSTDTQYFGPGTRLTVL.

The chain has TRBV19 and TRBJ1-2, with D tentatively TRBD1 (5 bases). CDR1 is LNHDA and CDR2 is SQIVND in the germline V gene (reference sequence). Trimming stripped 11 bases from V and 5 bases from J, with 18 bases between. The CDR3 is 13 residues long. The CDR3 DNA reads TGTGCCGCTTACAATCGACAGATTTATGGCTACACCTTC. Residues: CAAYNRQIYGYTF.

The table lists this clone with a count of one. The chain recombines TRBV24-1 with TRBJ1-3; D is unclear. The CDR3 extends over 13 amino acids. The V gene's germline CDR1 is KGHDR and CDR2 SFDVKD. V dropped 4 bases and J dropped 4 bases, with 7 bases sitting between them. The CDR3 DNA is TGTGCCACCAGTGACGAACTGGGAAACACCATATATTTT. Protein: CATSDELGNTIYF.

The rearrangement links TRBV7-9 to TRBJ2-1; TRBD2 is a possible D gene (5 bases). The CDR3 length is 13 residues. Trimming pared 8 bases from V and 6 bases from J, leaving 14 bases between. Germline CDR1 SEHNR, CDR2 FQNEAQ (reference sequence). The CDR3 coding sequence is TGTGCCAGCGGTATAGGAGGTATCAATGAGCAGTTCTTC. Translation: CASGIGGINEQFF.

This chain uses TRBV11-2 with TRBJ2-1, with 7 bases lining up with TRBD2. The germline gives CDR1 SGHAT, CDR2 FQNNGV. The CDR3 has 15 residues. J lost 1 base, V lost 0 bases, and 0 bases had no gene match. The CDR3 sequence: CASSLEGGSYNEQFF. The DNA for the CDR3 is TGTGCCAGCAGCTTAGAGGGGGGGTCCTACAATGAGCAGTTCTTC.

This sequence joins TRBV10-2 and TRBJ2-3; TRBD1 aligns across 7 bases. The junction had 6 bases not matched to a gene; V was cut back by 6 bases and J by 3 bases. CDR3 length equals 14 residues. Germline values: CDR1 WSHSY, CDR2 SAAADI. CDR3 protein: CASRATGRTDTQYF. DNA of the CDR3: TGCGCCAGCAGGGCGACAGGGCGGACAGATACGCAGTATTTT.

The chain carries TRBV7-8 and TRBJ2-3; 10 positions match TRBD2. Losses at the gene ends were 5 bases for V and 4 bases for J; bases not matched to a gene: 6. In germline, CDR1 is SGHVS, CDR2 FQNEAQ. This CDR3 comprises 15 residues. CDR3 sequence (DNA): TGTGCCAGCAGCCCCACTAGCGGGGTGCCAGATACGCAGTATTTT. The encoded protein is CASSPTSGVPDTQYF.

This clone appeared a single time. This chain connects TRBV5-1 to TRBJ1-1; possibly TRBD1 for D (6 bases). Looked up from germline, CDR1 is SGHRS and CDR2 is YFSETQ. Deletions cut 0 bases from V and 5 bases from J, with 14 bases between. The CDR3 is made up of 15 amino acids. This CDR3 reads CASSLAPETGTEAFF. The CDR3 nucleotides are TGCGCCAGCAGCTTGGCCCCCGAGACAGGAACTGAAGCTTTCTTT.

This rearrangement joins TRBV2 to TRBJ2-1; D perhaps matches TRBD1 (7 bases). The length of the CDR3 is 14 residues. Germline V gives CDR1 SNHLY, CDR2 FYNNEI. Trimming removed 11 bases from V and 8 bases from J, with 22 bases in between. The CDR3 DNA reads TGTGCCGGATCCAAACAGGGGAGGATTGATGAGCAGTTCTTC. Its translation: CAGSKQGRIDEQFF.

This chain uses TRBV3-1 (or the pseudogene TRBV3-2) with TRBJ2-1; D is ambiguous. CDR3 size: 11 residues. The germline V and J ends were trimmed by 1 base and 7 bases, with 2 bases remaining between them. The germline V gene has CDR1 LGHDT and CDR2 YNNKEL (reference sequence). The DNA of the CDR3 is TGTGCCAGCAGCCAAGCGAATGAGCAGTTCTTC. It yields the protein CASSQANEQFF.

This rearrangement joins TRBV28 to TRBJ1-1; D ambiguous. The V end lost 9 bases, the J end lost 0 bases, and 11 bases lay between the germline ends. Germline lookup yields CDR1 MDHEN and CDR2 SYDVKM. This CDR3 contains 13 residues. The CDR3 DNA sequence: TGTGCCAGTACAGACCCCATGAACACTGAAGCTTTCTTT. Amino acid sequence: CASTDPMNTEAFF.

The J gene is TRBJ2-5, the V gene TRBV2; 8 positions match TRBD1. CDR3 size: 14 residues. Germline V gives CDR1 SNHLY, CDR2 FYNNEI. V shed 5 bases and J 5 bases; nucleotides not matched to a gene: 7. CDR3 nucleotide sequence: TGTGCCAGCAGTATCCAGGGGGCTTTGGAGACCCAGTACTTC. It translates to CASSIQGALETQYF.

This clone was seen only once. The V gene is TRBV6-6, the J gene TRBJ2-3, with 8 nucleotides matching TRBD2. The CDR3 contains 16 residues. With 6 bases clipped from V and 1 base from J, the junction kept 9 bases outside the gene matches. Germline CDR1 and CDR2: MNHNY and SVGAGI (reference sequence). Here the CDR3 reads CASSRDGGAGTDTQYF. Here the CDR3 DNA reads TGTGCCAGCAGCCGGGACGGGGGGGCCGGCACAGATACGCAGTATTTT.

This clone was observed a single time. V and J are TRBV2 and TRBJ1-6; 8 bases match TRBD1. CDR3 length: 14 amino acids. V lost 5 bases to trimming and J lost 7 bases; unmatched junction nucleotides: 4. In germline, CDR1 is SNHLY, CDR2 FYNNEI. CDR3 sequence (DNA): TGTGCCAGCAGTTCGGACAGGGCGAATTCACCCCTCCACTTT. Amino acids: CASSSDRANSPLHF.

This sequence joins TRBV7-2 and TRBJ2-3, with D maybe TRBD2 (6 bases). The CDR3 is 12 amino acids. The germline CDR1 and CDR2 sequences are SGHTA and FQGNSA. The ends were cut back, 4 bases at V and 8 bases at J, with 10 bases in the middle. CDR3 region: CASSSQRATQYF. Written as DNA, the CDR3 is TGTGCCAGCAGCTCCCAGCGGGCTACGCAGTATTTT.

DNA of the CDR3: TGTGCCAGCAGTTACCCGACAGGGGGCGCAGGCGGGGAGCTGTTTTTT. Translating it yields CASSYPTGGAGGELFF. J is TRBJ2-2 and V is TRBV6-5, with TRBD1 matching over 10 bases. Germline V CDR1 and CDR2: MNHEY, SVGAGI. V lost 2 bases, J lost 7 bases, and 7 bases stayed unmatched. This CDR3 region has 16 residues.

V is TRBV3-1 (or the pseudogene TRBV3-2) and J is TRBJ1-1, with 12 bases identical to TRBD1. This CDR3 is 15 amino acids long. After removal of 0 bases from V and 4 bases from J, the junction contained 0 bases not matched to a gene. Germline values: CDR1 LGHDT, CDR2 YNNKEL (reference sequence). CDR3 sequence reads: CASSQEGQGATEAFF. The DNA of the CDR3 is TGTGCCAGCAGCCAAGAGGGACAGGGGGCCACTGAAGCTTTCTTT.

V is TRBV19 and J is TRBJ1-5, with a possible D match to TRBD1 (5 bases). There are 14 residues in the CDR3. Germline CDR1 LNHDA, CDR2 SQIVND (reference sequence). With 3 bases removed from V and 5 bases from J, the gap between germline ends came to 11 bases. This chain's CDR3 is CASSIGTGDQPQHF. Written as DNA, the CDR3 is TGTGCCAGTAGTATTGGGACGGGGGATCAGCCCCAGCATTTT.

The chain recombines TRBV6-5 with TRBJ2-3, with TRBD2 as a possible D gene (6 bases). V lost 6 bases to trimming and J lost 2 bases, with 12 bases between them. The CDR3 is 14 amino acids. CDR1 MNHEY and CDR2 SVGAGI come from the germline V gene. CDR3 protein: CASSLLAFTDTQYF. The CDR3 coding sequence is TGTGCCAGCAGCTTACTAGCTTTCACAGATACGCAGTATTTT.

This clone has a handful of counts. The chain combines TRBV3-1 (or the pseudogene TRBV3-2) with TRBJ2-7, with 7 bases matching TRBD2. Germline CDR1 and CDR2: LGHDT and YNNKEL (reference sequence). The CDR3 length is 18 residues. J lost 3 bases, V lost 4 bases, and 18 bases had no gene match. CDR3 bases: TGTGCCAGCAGCCCCGGTATCTTTCTAGCGGAGCATCTCTACGAGCAGTACGTC. Protein: CASSPGIFLAEHLYEQYV.